The rows below give T cell receptor beta chains drawn from one sample of a study of cytomegalovirus exposure and HLA in healthy donors. TCRdb keeps only in-frame clones here, not all; method: immunoSEQ multiplex PCR. The sample has about 120,000 clones; 80% to 85% are singletons. Sequenced: PBMCs. The origin of the receptors is a woman in her thirties in good health and CMV-seronegative. Each CDR3 is given with its conserved first and last residue. A D gene is named only where the DNA matches it firmly. Expanded clones are given a class, and other clones once, few, many or no size at all.

>NA|TRBD2|TRBV27|TRBJ2-2
CASSAFGTSGSTGELFF
TGTGCCAGCAGTGCCTTTGGGACTAGCGGGAGCACCGGGGAGCTGTTTTTT
>NA|NA|TRBV6-1|TRBJ2-7
CASTGLGTYEQYF
TGTGCCAGCACCGGACTGGGGACCTACGAGCAGTACTTC
>NA|NA|TRBV11-2|TRBJ1-4
CASSLGTANEKLFF
TGTGCCAGCAGCTTAGGGACAGCTAATGAAAAACTGTTTTTT
>NA|NA|TRBV6-5|TRBJ2-1
CASSQAAGVWNEQFF
TGTGCCAGCAGTCAGGCCGCAGGGGTGTGGAATGAGCAGTTCTTC
>NA|TRBD1|TRBV5-6|TRBJ2-7
CASTRRLSGQLYEQYF
TGTGCCAGCACCCGGCGGCTCTCGGGACAGCTCTACGAGCAGTACTTC
>NA|NA|TRBV28|TRBJ2-5
CATVDSLGETQYF
TGTGCCACCGTGGACAGTTTGGGGGAGACCCAGTACTTC
>NA|NA|TRBV7-9|TRBJ1-5
CASSLGGQGQPQHF
TGTGCCAGCAGCTTGGGGGGTCAAGGTCAGCCCCAGCATTTT
>NA|TRBD1|TRBV7-9|TRBJ2-7
CASSLRQGAGEQYF
TGTGCCAGCAGCCTCCGACAGGGGGCAGGCGAACAGTACTTC
>NA|NA|TRBV4-3|TRBJ2-3
CASSPRGGLGQTDTQYF
TGCGCCAGCAGCCCCAGGGGTGGGTTAGGACAGACAGATACGCAGTATTTT
>NA|TRBD2|TRBV9|TRBJ2-1
CASSEGDPKREGRSQEQFF
TGTGCCAGCAGCGAAGGGGACCCTAAGCGGGAGGGCCGAAGCCAGGAGCAGTTCTTC
>few|NA|TRBV5-4|TRBJ2-3
CASSTGGGRASSAADTQYF
TGTGCCAGCAGCACTGGAGGGGGGAGGGCCTCCTCAGCCGCAGATACGCAGTATTTT
>few|TRBD2|TRBV19|TRBJ2-3
CASSTRLADTQYF
TGTGCCAGTAGTACCAGACTAGCGGATACGCAGTATTTT
>NA|NA|TRBV13|TRBJ2-7
CASSLEGLAKLERYEQYF
TGTGCCAGCAGCTTAGAAGGGCTAGCCAAGCTCGAGCGGTACGAGCAGTACTTC
>NA|NA|TRBV5-4|TRBJ2-7
CASSSGTISYEQYF
TGTGCCAGCAGTTCCGGGACAATCTCCTACGAGCAGTACTTC
>NA|NA|TRBV19|TRBJ1-1
CASSQDLPGTEAFF
TGTGCCAGTAGTCAGGATCTACCGGGGACTGAAGCTTTCTTT
>NA|TRBD2|TRBV14|TRBJ2-5
CASSQERLAGHSETQYF
TGTGCCAGCAGCCAAGAAAGGCTAGCGGGTCATTCGGAGACCCAGTACTTC
>NA|NA|TRBV9|TRBJ1-2
CASSHGEGGYGYTF
TGTGCCAGCAGCCACGGAGAGGGTGGCTATGGCTACACCTTC
>NA|NA|TRBV20-1|TRBJ2-7
CSARSVSEQYF
TGCAGTGCTAGGTCTGTGAGCGAGCAGTACTTC
>NA|TRBD2|TRBV19|TRBJ2-1
CASSLTSGGYNEQFF
TGTGCCAGTAGTCTCACTAGCGGGGGGTACAATGAGCAGTTCTTC
>NA|NA|TRBV28|TRBJ2-7
CASCSVSYEQYF
TGTGCCAGCTGCTCGGTCTCCTACGAGCAGTACTTC
>NA|TRBD2|TRBV4-1|TRBJ2-1
CASSQLRSGILYNEQFF
TGCGCCAGCAGCCAATTACGTAGCGGGATCCTTTACAATGAGCAGTTCTTC
>NA|NA|TRBV13|TRBJ2-7
CASSPRGEQYF
TGTGCCAGCAGCCCCCGAGGCGAGCAGTACTTC
>NA|NA|TRBV19|TRBJ1-5
CASTRARGGNQPQHF
TGTGCCAGTACCCGGGCCCGGGGAGGCAATCAGCCCCAGCATTTT